The sequence of this TCR beta chain was determined in a study of T cell repertoires in cytomegalovirus infection. Study results and caveats: Summed public TCR beta family frequency identified CMV carriers bearing the relevant HLA. HLA-C-restricted CMV-specific TCR beta clonotypes were dominant in the ex vivo response.

TCRdb called the reads again in MiXCR, with one record for every CDR3 protein. The data hold approximately 1,000,000 distinct CDR3 sequences, with 30% to 40% observed a single time. This clonotype was seen only a few times. Its antigen is as yet unknown. The CDR3 is made up of 13 amino acids. V gave up 6 bases and J gave up 5 bases, with 14 bases separating them. Germline V gives CDR1 SGHVS, CDR2 FNYEAQ. Sequences were derived from cultured CD8+ T cells from PBMCs, sampled from culture after CMV antigen stimulation. The receptor comes from a human donor in good health (CMV status not recorded). Some clones in this sample may be carry-over from other donors' samples. V and J are TRBV7-6 and TRBJ2-7; a possible D gene is TRBD1 (6 bases). DNA of the CDR3: TGTGCCAGCAGTTCCTCATACAGGGACGAGCAGTACTTC. Translation: CASSSSYRDEQYF. Filled out from reference TRBV7-6 and TRBJ2-7, the complete variable domain reads GAGVSQSPRYKVTKRGQDVALRCDPISGHVSLYWYRQALGQGPEFLTYFNYEAQQDKSGLPNDRFSAERPEGSISTLTIQRTEQRDSAMYRCASSSSYRDEQYFGPGTRLTVT.